The present T cell receptor beta chain was sequenced within a study of blood T cell repertoires in COVID-19. Study context: Italy, Spain and the United States were the sources of the convalescent and acute COVID-19 samples. T cells, B-cell-depleted T cells, or PBMCs provided the cDNA or gDNA that served as material.

Sequencing was performed with immunoSEQ multiplex PCR; in TCRdb, only in-frame clones are kept and a portion is missing. The sample yields about 370,000 clones, roughly 89% seen once. Trimming removed 0 bases at V and 6 bases at J, with 17 bases between. CDR3 size: 16 residues. Germline V gives CDR1 GTSNPN, CDR2 SVGIG (reference sequence). This TCR was recovered from a man between 18 and 35 years old with active or convalescent COVID-19. Material for sequencing was peripheral blood. The rearrangement uses TRBV30 and TRBJ2-2, with D perhaps matching TRBD1 (6 bases). DNA for the CDR3: TGTGCCTGGAGTGTATGGGGGACACCCGGACCCGGGGAGCTGTTTTTT. It specifies CAWSVWGTPGPGELFF.